This entry concerns a single TCR beta chain. Its target is not known. The junction shows a germline mismatch at one end, possibly a read error. Within the sample, other DNA sequences also encode this same CDR3. The data are from a study of cytomegalovirus exposure and HLA in healthy donors. Study results and caveats: Listed as cytomegalovirus-associated were more than 150 TCR beta chains. The study found most TCR sequences rare, yet found some public TCRs in many donors.

The CDR3 contains 13 residues. CDR1 and CDR2 from the germline V gene are MNHEY and SMNVEV (reference sequence). Both 60 Vbeta primers and 13 Jbeta primers went into the PCR. Some clones are missing from TCRdb's copy, which holds only in-frame ones; the method was immunoSEQ multiplex PCR. Here the sample spans about 60,000 clones, 65% to 80% being singletons. The chain carries TRBV27 and TRBJ1-1; no reliable D call. The sequenced material came from PBMCs. This TCR was sampled from a woman in her 30s in good health and CMV-seronegative. CDR3 loop: CASSLSTSTEAFF. The CDR3 DNA sequence: TGCGCCAGCAGTTTGTCTACGAGCACTGAAGCTTTCTTT.